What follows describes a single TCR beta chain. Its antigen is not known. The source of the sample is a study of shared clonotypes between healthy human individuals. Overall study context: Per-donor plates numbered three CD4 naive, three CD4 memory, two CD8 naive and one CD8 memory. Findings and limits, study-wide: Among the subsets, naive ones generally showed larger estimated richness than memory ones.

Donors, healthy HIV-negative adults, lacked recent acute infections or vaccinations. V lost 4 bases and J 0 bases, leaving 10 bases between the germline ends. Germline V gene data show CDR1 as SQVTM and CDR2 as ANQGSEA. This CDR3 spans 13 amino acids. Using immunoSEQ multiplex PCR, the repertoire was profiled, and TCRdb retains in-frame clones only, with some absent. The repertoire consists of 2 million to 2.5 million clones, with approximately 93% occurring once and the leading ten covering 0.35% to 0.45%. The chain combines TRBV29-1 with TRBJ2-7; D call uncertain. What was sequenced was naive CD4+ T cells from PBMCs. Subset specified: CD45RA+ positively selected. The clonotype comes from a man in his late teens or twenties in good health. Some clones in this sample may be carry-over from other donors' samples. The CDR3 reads CSVGGHPSYEQYF. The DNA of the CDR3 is TGCAGCGTTGGGGGTCACCCCTCCTACGAGCAGTACTTC.